Listed below are T cell receptor beta chains from one sample, sequenced in a study of blood T cell repertoires in COVID-19. Using immunoSEQ multiplex PCR, the repertoire was profiled, and TCRdb retains in-frame clones only, with some absent. This table has around 620,000 clones, 70% to 90% appearing once. The sample comprised peripheral blood. The source is a woman between 18 and 29 years old with acute or convalescent COVID-19. Each CDR3 is given with its conserved first and last residue. Fields, in order: CDR3 DNA, CDR3 protein, D gene, J gene, clone size, V gene. The D gene is left open where the match is weak. Size is omitted from some rows. Given values are once, few, many or a class for expanded clones.

cdr3_nt: TGCAGCGCAGATTCGGGGGGATTAAACACCATATATTTT
cdr3_aa: CSADSGGLNTIYF
d_call: NA
j_call: TRBJ1-3
clone_size: few
v_call: TRBV29-1

cdr3_nt: TGTGCCAGCAGCAAGAGGGTTGGCCCCACTGAAGCTTTCTTT
cdr3_aa: CASSKRVGPTEAFF
d_call: NA
j_call: TRBJ1-1
clone_size: NA
v_call: TRBV7-2

cdr3_nt: TGTGCCAGCAGCTCCTTGTCGGTCATGCGAGGGGCCAACGTCCTGACTTTC
cdr3_aa: CASSSLSVMRGANVLTF
d_call: NA
j_call: TRBJ2-6
clone_size: NA
v_call: TRBV7-9

cdr3_nt: TGTGCCAGCAGCACGGGGGGTTTGCTCGAGCAGTACTTC
cdr3_aa: CASSTGGLLEQYF
d_call: TRBD2
j_call: TRBJ2-7
clone_size: NA
v_call: TRBV6-5

cdr3_nt: TGCAGCGTTCCGGGACAGGGTCTGAATGAGCAGTTCTTC
cdr3_aa: CSVPGQGLNEQFF
d_call: TRBD1
j_call: TRBJ2-1
clone_size: NA
v_call: TRBV29-1

cdr3_nt: TGTGCCAGCAGCCAAGCTATTCTGGGAAACACCATATATTTT
cdr3_aa: CASSQAILGNTIYF
d_call: NA
j_call: TRBJ1-3
clone_size: NA
v_call: TRBV3-1/TRBV3-2

cdr3_nt: TGTGCCAGCACCTCCCCCGCTAGCGGGGACTACAATGAGCAGTTCTTC
cdr3_aa: CASTSPASGDYNEQFF
d_call: TRBD2
j_call: TRBJ2-1
clone_size: NA
v_call: TRBV5-6

cdr3_nt: TGTGCCAGCAGTGAAGCTTCCGGGAGGCATTCACCCCTCCACTTT
cdr3_aa: CASSEASGRHSPLHF
d_call: NA
j_call: TRBJ1-6
clone_size: NA
v_call: TRBV6-1

cdr3_nt: TGTGCCAGCAGTTACTGGGACAGGGTGGACACTGAAGCTTTCTTT
cdr3_aa: CASSYWDRVDTEAFF
d_call: TRBD1
j_call: TRBJ1-1
clone_size: NA
v_call: TRBV6-5

cdr3_nt: TGTGCCAGCAGACGGGATTTTAATGAAAAACTGTTTTTT
cdr3_aa: CASRRDFNEKLFF
d_call: NA
j_call: TRBJ1-4
clone_size: NA
v_call: TRBV2

cdr3_nt: TGTGCCAGCAGCCGCTCCGGGACAGGGGTTGAGGGCTACACCTTC
cdr3_aa: CASSRSGTGVEGYTF
d_call: TRBD1
j_call: TRBJ1-2
clone_size: NA
v_call: TRBV11-2

cdr3_nt: TGTGCCAGCAGTGAAAATTGGGGGCATGGCTACACCTTC
cdr3_aa: CASSENWGHGYTF
d_call: NA
j_call: TRBJ1-2
clone_size: NA
v_call: TRBV6-1

cdr3_nt: TGTGCCAGCAGCGTAGATCAGGTGGGGGCCACAGATACGCAGTATTTT
cdr3_aa: CASSVDQVGATDTQYF
d_call: NA
j_call: TRBJ2-3
clone_size: NA
v_call: TRBV9

cdr3_nt: TGCGCCAGCAGCCCCTGGACAGAAGCCTACGAGCAGTACTTC
cdr3_aa: CASSPWTEAYEQYF
d_call: NA
j_call: TRBJ2-7
clone_size: NA
v_call: TRBV5-1

cdr3_nt: TGTGCCAGCAGCCCCGGGGGAGGGGCTAACACTGAAGCTTTCTTT
cdr3_aa: CASSPGGGANTEAFF
d_call: NA
j_call: TRBJ1-1
clone_size: NA
v_call: TRBV7-8

cdr3_nt: TGTGCCAGCAGGAAGGGGGCCTACGAGCAGTACTTC
cdr3_aa: CASRKGAYEQYF
d_call: NA
j_call: TRBJ2-7
clone_size: NA
v_call: TRBV3-1/TRBV3-2

cdr3_nt: TGCGCCAGCAGCTTGGTGTCGGACTCCTCCTACGAGCAGTACTTC
cdr3_aa: CASSLVSDSSYEQYF
d_call: NA
j_call: TRBJ2-7
clone_size: NA
v_call: TRBV5-1

cdr3_nt: TGTGCCAGCAGCCGGGACAGGGCGCCGAACTATGGCTACACCTTC
cdr3_aa: CASSRDRAPNYGYTF
d_call: TRBD1
j_call: TRBJ1-2
clone_size: NA
v_call: TRBV5-4

cdr3_nt: TGTGCCTGGAGTGCGAGGTGGCCCCGCGGGACGGAAGCTTTCTTT
cdr3_aa: CAWSARWPRGTEAFF
d_call: NA
j_call: TRBJ1-1
clone_size: NA
v_call: TRBV30

cdr3_nt: TGTGCCTGGAGTGACAAGGTCCGAGGGAACTATGGCTACACCTTC
cdr3_aa: CAWSDKVRGNYGYTF
d_call: NA
j_call: TRBJ1-2
clone_size: NA
v_call: TRBV30